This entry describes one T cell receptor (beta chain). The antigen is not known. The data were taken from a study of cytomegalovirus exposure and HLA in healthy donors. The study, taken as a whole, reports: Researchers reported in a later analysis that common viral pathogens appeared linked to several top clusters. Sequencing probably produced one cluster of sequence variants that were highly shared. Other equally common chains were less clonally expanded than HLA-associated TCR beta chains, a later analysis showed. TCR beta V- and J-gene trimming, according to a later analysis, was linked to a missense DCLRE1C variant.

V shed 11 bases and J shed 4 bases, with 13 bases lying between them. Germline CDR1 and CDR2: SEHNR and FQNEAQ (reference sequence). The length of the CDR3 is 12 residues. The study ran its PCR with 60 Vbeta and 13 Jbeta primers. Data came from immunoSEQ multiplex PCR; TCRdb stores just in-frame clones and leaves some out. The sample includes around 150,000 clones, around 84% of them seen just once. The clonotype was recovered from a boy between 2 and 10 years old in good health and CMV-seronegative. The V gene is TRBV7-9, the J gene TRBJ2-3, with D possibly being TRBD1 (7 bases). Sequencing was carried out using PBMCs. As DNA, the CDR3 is TGTGCCGGCGGGACAGTTTCAGATACGCAGTATTTT. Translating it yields CAGGTVSDTQYF.